Listed here are 22 T cell receptor beta chains from one sample, sequenced in a study of T cell repertoires in cytomegalovirus infection. TCRdb fed the reads into MiXCR, producing one record per CDR3 protein. The sample holds nearly 450,000 distinct CDR3 sequences; approximately 32% are singletons and the top ten take approximately 15%. The sequenced material came from PBMCs. These TCRs come from a human donor in good health (CMV status not recorded). Some clones in this sample may be carry-over from other donors' samples.

The CDR3 protein is CAIKGNTEAFF. The CDR3, as DNA: TGTGCCATCAAAGGTAACACTGAAGCTTTCTTT. The chain links TRBV10-3 to TRBJ1-1; D is ambiguous. V lost 7 bases and J lost 2, with 5 bases in between. Germline values: CDR1 ENHRY, CDR2 SYGVKD. This CDR3 contains 11 residues.

The chain employs TRBV6-2 or TRBV6-3 and TRBJ2-6; perhaps TRBD1 as D (5 bases). Per germline, CDR1 MNHEY and CDR2 SVGEGT. CDR3 length: 14 residues. Trimming removed 8 bases at V and 4 bases at J, with 12 bases between. This CDR3 reads CASAWGTGANVLTF. DNA of the CDR3: TGTGCCAGCGCCTGGGGCACCGGGGCCAACGTCCTGACTTTC.

The chain couples TRBV7-9 to TRBJ1-2; D is unclear. Germline V CDR1 and CDR2: SEHNR, FQNEAQ (reference sequence). Trimming shortened V by 1 base and J by 10 bases, and 16 bases separated the two germline ends. The CDR3 totals 14 residues. CDR3 protein: CASSLGAGDYFYTF. CDR3 nucleotide sequence: TGTGCCAGCAGCTTAGGGGCAGGAGACTATTTCTACACCTTC.

This clonotype was observed a handful of times. The chain couples TRBV4-1 to TRBJ2-7; the match to TRBD1 covers 8 bases. Germline CDR1 MGHRA, CDR2 YSYEKL. V lost 2 bases and J lost 2; bases outside the gene matches: 8. This CDR3 comprises 16 residues. CDR3 loop: CASSQPGTGRTYEQYF. CDR3 DNA: TGCGCCAGCAGCCAACCAGGGACAGGCCGAACCTACGAGCAGTACTTC.

This clonotype turned up a few times. The chain combines TRBV28 with TRBJ1-1, with a weak D call TRBD1 (5 bases). The CDR3 is made up of 14 amino acids. V lost 3 bases, J lost 1 base, and 9 bases lay in between. The germline V gene encodes CDR1 MDHEN and CDR2 SYDVKM. The DNA of the CDR3 is TGTGCCAGCAGTTTTGCCGGACAGAACACTGAAGCTTTCTTT. Encoded protein: CASSFAGQNTEAFF.

The genes are TRBV5-1 and TRBJ1-5, with unresolved D. V shed 0 bases and J shed 0 bases, with 7 bases lying between them. The CDR3 is made up of 15 amino acids. Germline-derived CDR1 and CDR2 are SGHRS and YFSETQ. CDR3 amino acids: CASSLEGNSNQPQHF. The DNA of the CDR3 is TGCGCCAGCAGCTTGGAAGGGAATAGCAATCAGCCCCAGCATTTT.

The rearrangement uses TRBV20-1 and TRBJ2-3; the D gene is possibly TRBD2 (5 bases). The CDR3 has 11 amino acids. Germline values: CDR1 DFQATT, CDR2 SNEGSKA (reference sequence). The CDR3 loop is CTPRVPDTQYF. The CDR3, as DNA: TGCACCCCGAGGGTCCCAGATACGCAGTATTTT.

This chain links TRBV6-5 with TRBJ1-6, with D possibly TRBD1 on 6 matching bases. Trimming left V 7 bases short and J 9 bases short, with 16 bases between. Germline lookup yields CDR1 MNHEY and CDR2 SVGAGI. The CDR3 runs to 14 residues. CDR3 sequence reads: CASTVTGLGSPLHF. DNA for the CDR3: TGTGCCAGCACCGTCACAGGGTTAGGTTCACCCCTCCACTTT.

The gene calls are TRBV18 and TRBJ2-7; D is undetermined. V dropped 2 bases and J dropped 6 bases, with 11 bases sitting between them. CDR1 and CDR2 from the germline V gene are KGHSH and LQKENI. This CDR3 contains 13 residues. CDR3: CASSPEVRSEQYF. For the CDR3, the DNA is TGTGCCAGCTCACCAGAGGTACGGAGCGAGCAGTACTTC. Full variable domain (missing parts from reference TRBV18 and TRBJ2-7): NAGVMQNPRHLVRRRGQEARLRCSPMKGHSHVYWYRQLPEEGLKFMVYLQKENIIDESGMPKERFSAEFPKEGPSILRIQQVVRGDSAAYFCASSPEVRSEQYFGPGTRLTVT.

This clonotype was seen a few times. V is TRBV7-8 and J is TRBJ2-5; the match to TRBD1 covers 7 bases. The CDR3 has 16 amino acids. Looked up from germline, CDR1 is SGHVS and CDR2 is FQNEAQ. J was trimmed by 5 bases and V by 0 bases; bases with no gene match: 9. CDR3 loop: CASSLANAVGGETQYF. CDR3 nucleotide sequence: TGTGCCAGCAGCTTAGCCAACGCTGTAGGGGGCGAGACCCAGTACTTC.

The genes are TRBV25-1 and TRBJ2-3; 7 bases agree with TRBD1. Unmatched junction bases numbered 15, after V lost 3 bases and J lost 6 bases. CDR1 is MGHDK and CDR2 is SYGVNS in the germline V gene. This CDR3 is 17 amino acids long. The CDR3 coding sequence is TGTGCCAGCAGTGATTCAGGACAGGTCCCCCCGTATGATACGCAGTATTTT. Translated, it gives CASSDSGQVPPYDTQYF.

This clonotype was picked up a small number of times. The CDR3 sequence: CASSLGSYDTGELFF. CDR3 nucleotide sequence: TGTGCCAGCAGCTTAGGTTCCTACGACACCGGGGAGCTGTTTTTT. The chain uses TRBV7-9 and TRBJ2-2, with unresolved D. The CDR3 runs to 15 residues. The germline V gene has CDR1 SEHNR and CDR2 FQNEAQ (reference sequence). Trimming removed 1 base at V and 3 bases at J, with 9 bases between.

The chain carries TRBV28 and TRBJ2-7; D is possibly TRBD2 (5 bases). The V gene's germline CDR1 is MDHEN and CDR2 SYDVKM. The CDR3 is 13 residues long. Trimming took off 3 bases at V and 6 bases at J, with 12 bases between the two ends. The CDR3: CASSFVPGFEQYF. The CDR3 nucleotides are TGTGCCAGCAGTTTTGTTCCGGGGTTCGAGCAGTACTTC.

Notes on this clonotype: Its ends do not fully match the called genes, so a read error is possible. V and J are TRBV7-8 and TRBJ1-2; 7 nucleotides line up with TRBD1. Germline V gene sequence: CDR1 SGHVS, CDR2 FQNEAQ. The CDR3 runs to 17 residues. CDR3 in amino acids: CASSSPPLRQGGYGSTF. The CDR3 coding sequence is TGTGCCAGCAGCTCCCCACCCCTCCGACAGGGAGGTTATGGCTCCACCTTC. The variable domain in full, with the rest retrieved from reference TRBV7-8 and TRBJ1-2, is GAGVSQSPRYKVAKRGQDVALRCDPISGHVSLFWYQQALGQGPEFLTYFQNEAQLDKSGLPSDRFFAERPEGSVSTLKIQRTQQEDSAVYLCASSSPPLRQGGYGSTFGSGTRLTVV.

V and J are TRBV10-3 and TRBJ1-2; 8 positions match TRBD1. The CDR3 is 13 residues long. Germline trimming cut 4 bases from V and 3 bases from J; bases unmatched to any gene: 1. Germline-derived CDR1 and CDR2 are ENHRY and SYGVKD. The CDR3 DNA sequence: TGTGCCATCAGTGGGGACAGGTACTATGGCTACACCTTC. Protein: CAISGDRYYGYTF.

This clonotype has a count of ten or more. Compared with germline, one end of the junction differs, possibly owing to a read error. The genes are TRBV7-8 and TRBJ2-7; D unclear. This CDR3 is built from 11 residues. Looked up from germline, CDR1 is SGHVS and CDR2 is FQNEAQ. The CDR3: CASSPHYGQYF. CDR3 nucleotides: TGTGCCAGCAGCCCCCATTACGGGCAGTACTTC.

This clonotype was seen ten or more times. The chain links TRBV7-2 to TRBJ2-5; no clear D gene. Germline V CDR1 and CDR2: SGHTA, FQGNSA. The CDR3 contains 13 residues. Deletions cut 3 bases from V and 0 bases from J, with 5 bases between. CDR3 loop: CASSFFHQETQYF. Written as DNA, the CDR3 is TGTGCCAGCAGCTTTTTCCACCAAGAGACCCAGTACTTC.

The table lists this clonotype with a few counts. The chain recombines TRBV12-3 or TRBV12-4 with TRBJ2-7, with D possibly being TRBD2 (6 bases). V shed 2 bases and J shed 3 bases, with 11 bases lying between them. The CDR3 extends over 14 amino acids. The CDR3 coding sequence is TGTGCCAGCAGTTTAAGGGTGGGAGGCTACGAGCAGTACTTC. Translation gives CASSLRVGGYEQYF.

This clonotype was seen at least ten times. This chain joins TRBV7-8 and TRBJ1-1; D perhaps matches TRBD1 (5 bases). The CDR3 is made up of 15 amino acids. V was cut by 0 bases and J by 6 bases, with 14 bases left in between. Per the germline V gene, CDR1 is SGHVS and CDR2 is FQNEAQ. CDR3 region: CASSLAAGREAEAFF. CDR3 bases: TGTGCCAGCAGCTTAGCGGCAGGGCGAGAAGCTGAAGCTTTCTTT.

This clonotype has only a few counts. The V call is TRBV23-1, the J call TRBJ2-2; 9 bases line up with TRBD1. TRBV23-1 is classed as an ORF, of uncertain function. The CDR3 sequence is 16 residues long. The V segment lost 1 base and the J segment 4 bases; nucleotides outside the gene matches: 4. The CDR3 DNA is TGCGCCAGCAGTCAATTGACAGGGGGGGTCACCGGGGAGCTGTTTTTT. Its translation is CASSQLTGGVTGELFF.

This clonotype was observed a few times. The chain recombines TRBV11-2 with TRBJ1-6; 7 nucleotides match TRBD1. The CDR3 is 16 amino acids. Germline CDR1 reads SGHAT; CDR2 reads FQNNGV. Trimming removed 5 bases from V and 9 bases from J; junction bases left unmatched: 13. CDR3 in amino acids: CASSLRDSDWGSPLHF. In nucleotides, the CDR3 is TGTGCCAGCAGCCTGCGGGACAGCGATTGGGGTTCACCCCTCCACTTT. Full variable domain (rest looked up from reference TRBV11-2 and TRBJ1-6): EAGVAQSPRYKIIEKRQSVAFWCNPISGHATLYWYQQILGQGPKLLIQFQNNGVVDDSQLPKDRFSAERLKGVDSTLKIQPAKLEDSAVYLCASSLRDSDWGSPLHFGNGTRLTVT.

This chain links TRBV12-3 or TRBV12-4 with TRBJ2-1, with a weak D call TRBD2 (5 bases). Trimming stripped 6 bases from V and 8 bases from J, with 20 bases between. The length of the CDR3 is 15 residues. CDR3 in amino acids: CASSSSSILIDEQFF. In nucleotides, the CDR3 is TGTGCCAGCAGCTCCTCTAGCATCCTGATCGATGAGCAGTTCTTC.